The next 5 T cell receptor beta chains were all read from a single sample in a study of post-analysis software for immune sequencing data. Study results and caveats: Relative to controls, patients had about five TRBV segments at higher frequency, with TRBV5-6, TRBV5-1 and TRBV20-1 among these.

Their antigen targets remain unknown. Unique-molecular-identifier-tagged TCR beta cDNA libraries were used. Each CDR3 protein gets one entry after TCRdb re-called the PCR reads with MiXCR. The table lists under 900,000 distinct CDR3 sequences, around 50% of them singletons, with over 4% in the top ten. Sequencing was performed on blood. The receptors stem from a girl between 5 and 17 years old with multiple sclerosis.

The chain's CDR3 is CAADPRTKDVETQYF. In nucleotides, the CDR3 is TGTGCCGCCGACCCGAGGACGAAGGACGTCGAGACCCAGTACTTC. This rearrangement joins TRBV6-1 to TRBJ2-5; D gene uncertain. Trimming stripped 11 bases from V and 5 bases from J, with 24 bases between. Per germline, CDR1 MNHNS and CDR2 SASEGT. The CDR3 consists of 15 residues.

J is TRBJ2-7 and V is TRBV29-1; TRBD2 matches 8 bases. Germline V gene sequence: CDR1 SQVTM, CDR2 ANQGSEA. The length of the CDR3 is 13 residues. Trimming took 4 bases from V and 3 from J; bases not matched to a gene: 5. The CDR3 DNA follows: TGCAGCGTTGTAGGGCGGGGGGTCTACGAGCAGTACTTC. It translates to CSVVGRGVYEQYF.

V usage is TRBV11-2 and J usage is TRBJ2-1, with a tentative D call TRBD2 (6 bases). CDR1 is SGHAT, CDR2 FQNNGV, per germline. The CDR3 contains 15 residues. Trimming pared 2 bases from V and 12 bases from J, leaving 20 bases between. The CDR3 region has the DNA TGTGCCAGCAGCTTAATCACGCGGGGCCGGGAAGGGCAGTTCTTC. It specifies CASSLITRGREGQFF.

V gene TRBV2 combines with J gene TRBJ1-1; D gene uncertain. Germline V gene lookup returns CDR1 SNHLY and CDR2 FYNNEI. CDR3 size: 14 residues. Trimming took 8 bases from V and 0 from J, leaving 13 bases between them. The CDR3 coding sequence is TGTGCCAGCGCGGGTTCGACGATGAACACTGAAGCTTTCTTT. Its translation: CASAGSTMNTEAFF.

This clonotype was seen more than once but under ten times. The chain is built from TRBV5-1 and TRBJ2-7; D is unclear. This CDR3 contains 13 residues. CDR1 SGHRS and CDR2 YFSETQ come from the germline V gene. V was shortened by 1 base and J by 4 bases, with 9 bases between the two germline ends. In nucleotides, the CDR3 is TGCGCCAGCAGCTTGTCATGGATTTACGAGCAGTACTTC. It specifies CASSLSWIYEQYF.